This T cell receptor beta chain comes out of a study of cytomegalovirus exposure and HLA in healthy donors listed by TCRdb under 2017. Notes on the research overall: In an earlier analysis of roughly 590 of the donors, 250 to 350 Gb of sequence data and approximately 120 million unique TCR beta sequences from 150 million to 200 million T cells were reported. Both class I and class II loci were covered by HLA typing, at four-digit resolution. Besides the first cohort of hundreds of subjects, a separate validation cohort made up of some 110 different subjects was used. Among almost 400 genotyped donors of the cohort, an average of around 240,000 unique TCR beta nucleotide sequences were sequenced per donor, roughly 18% of them non-productive. Donor age, sex, ethnicity and CMV serostatus were compiled alongside the repertoire data. Of the 300 to 400 genotyped donors, 81% fell in the genetic ancestry cluster associated with self-reported Caucasian donors. Rather than drawing on any new phenotypic data, the later analysis identified candidate immune exposures from TCR beta sequences and the way those sequences occurred across donors. The aim of the study was to test whether cataloging public T cell receptors could identify signatures of past pathogen exposure. A later genetic analysis took genome-wide SNP genotypes for about three fifths of the 666 donors and used that subset as a discovery cohort. Typing coverage differed by locus: A, B, C, DRB1 and DQB1 were typed in about 629-640 donors, DQA1 in about 500, DPA1 in 600 to 610, and DPB1 in 450 to 480. The study combined high-throughput TCR immunosequencing, statistical association of individual TCRs with disease status, and machine learning to predict cytomegalovirus infection status. A later analysis re-examined previously published TCR beta repertoires from several hundred donors and added high-resolution HLA genotyping to investigate patterns of TCR occurrence. About five DR-DQ haplotypes were handled as single units for association and clustering, since linkage in the cohort was strong. Around 300 gigabases of sequencing data and approximately 85 million unique TCR sequences were included in an early release covering about 700 HLA-typed donors. Every repertoire in the discovery cohort had been generated on one and the same sequencing platform. Using immunosequencing, the study profiled T cell repertoires from 640 or so subjects and related those repertoires to cytomegalovirus serostatus. In an earlier analysis of over 550 of the donors, high-throughput TCR beta sequencing was used to judge whether each TCR beta V gene segment behaved as functional or pseudogenic. The investigation overall reported the following: According to a later analysis, most CMV-associated TCR beta chains appeared to be HLA-restricted, and the HLA associations seemed to be driven largely by CMV exposure. The study listed 150 to 200 TCR beta chains as associated with cytomegalovirus. Because counts were too low, approximately 18 rarely observed V segments, including chromosome 9 orphons, were excluded from the earlier analysis of 587 of the donors. The 87-base-pair reads could not distinguish some IMGT-functional V segments, including TRBV6-2 and TRBV6-3, so those segments were excluded. A further reported finding was that TCR beta sequences accurately predicted the HLA-A and HLA-B alleles for most subjects in the first cohort. In vitro tests confirmed that three of the cytomegalovirus-associated TCR beta chains recognize cytomegalovirus antigens. The classifier was reported to diagnose cytomegalovirus status with high specificity and sensitivity in both the original cohort and the validation cohort. In a later analysis, HLA-associated TCR beta chains were found to be more clonally expanded and to have lower generation probabilities than equally common non-associated chains. In a later analysis, about 17,000 TCR beta sequences were associated with specific HLA alleles at a false discovery rate of 0.05. A later genetic analysis associated a missense DCLRE1C variant with V-gene and J-gene trimming of TCR beta chains, and an independent cohort replicated the association. The authors suggested that the approach could potentially be generalized to other disease states and immunological phenotypes. Presence/absence analyses assumed roughly uniform sequencing depth across donors, an assumption that may not hold. HLA typing was unavailable for some donors at each locus, so association tests used only the typed subset. A cluster of highly shared sequence variants was judged likely to represent a technical artifact of the sequencing pipeline. When HLA alleles, especially DR and DQ, strongly co-occurred, attributing TCR associations to individual alleles was difficult. Across donors, most TCR sequences were observed very rarely, whereas some public TCRs were present in many individuals. A later analysis found that TCR association rates varied across HLA loci, with DRB1 alleles showing the most associated TCRs and HLA-C alleles the fewest. Immune exposure information for the cohort was limited to CMV serostatus. According to a later genetic analysis, donors in an Asian-associated ancestry cluster had fewer N-insertions in productive TCRs than the approximately 630-donor mean. An earlier analysis of some 560 of the donors showed that most TCR beta V segments appeared in productive rearrangements either about 87% or about 30% of the time, which broadly matched IMGT annotations. Correlated functional status among segregating V segments might be attributable to linkage disequilibrium, but an unknown experimental factor could not be ruled out. In a later analysis, several top co-occurrence clusters were reported to appear linked to parvovirus B19, influenza, CMV and Epstein-Barr virus. The cohort was sequenced for TCR beta chains only, and without alpha or paired-chain data the features that could be detected were limited.

This clone has just a few counts. Which antigen it targets is not known. Base quality data are lacking; no much larger clone is found one base away. V is clipped by 11 bases and J by 7 bases, and the sequence between their germline boundaries is 5 bases long. The germline V gene sets CDR1 to MNHEY and CDR2 to SVGAGI. The CDR3 contains 8 residues, cysteine and phenylalanine counted. Only CDR3 DNA remains: 24 bases, in frame from the first base. The cohort was made up of roughly 670 healthy bone marrow donors. All cohort members were sampled while nominally healthy, although unrecorded immune exposures were likely present. The donor tested CMV seronegative and was one of the 352 seronegative cohort members. Every donor gave a peripheral blood sample, and the peripheral blood mononuclear cells from that sample were used for TCR beta sequencing. Genomic DNA extraction from the blood cell samples was performed with the Qiagen DNeasy Blood Extraction Kit.

The protocol used for the library was the immunoSEQ multiplex PCR assay. A mixture of 60 forward primers for TCR Vbeta segments and 13 reverse primers for TCR Jbeta segments was used in the multiplex PCR. Amplification of the CDR3 region of rearranged TCR beta genes was performed with a multiplex PCR assay on genomic DNA. The amplified TCR beta libraries were sequenced on the Illumina HiSeq System as 87-base-pair reads. On the authors' methods: A later analysis counted tens of millions of unique TCR beta chains across the 690 or so repertoires, and some 11 million of these chains were shared by at least two donors. A nearest-neighbor algorithm error-corrected the raw reads and collapsed the reads into unique sequences, merging closely related sequences to remove PCR and sequencing errors. To assign V, D and J gene segments, CDR3 sequences were aligned to IMGT reference sequences. For a sequence to be retained, a match of at least six nucleotides was required to both a V gene segment and a J gene segment. A rearrangement was called productive if the CDR3 had no stop codons and remained in frame with V and J, and every other rearrangement was called non-productive. Following IMGT convention, CDR3 was defined as the stretch from the second conserved V-encoded cysteine to the conserved J-encoded phenylalanine. The earlier analysis of roughly 590 of the donors excluded sequences that lacked an unambiguous match to a single V gene segment. An earlier analysis of about 600 of the donors called V segments functional above 56.7% productive rearrangements and segregating when the between-donor standard deviation exceeded 5%. A statistical classification framework was developed to diagnose cytomegalovirus status using the catalog of TCR beta chain sequences. In a later analysis, TCR nucleotide sequences were compared against IMGT/GENE-DB human TR gene sequences so that V and J genes could be assigned. A later analysis assigned CDR3 sequences and most-parsimonious VDJ recombination scenarios with the TCRdist pipeline. In a later analysis, every TCR beta chain was defined by the combination of its CDR3 amino acid sequence and its V-gene family, and reads without a unique V-gene family were dropped. To address suspected cross-contamination and a sequencing artifact, a later analysis removed several hundred highly shared, low-generation-probability nucleotide sequences. For each public chain, a later analysis derived a clonal expansion index from normalized ranks of inferred template counts within each repertoire. A later analysis computed generation probabilities with a VDJ recombination model fitted to out-of-frame rearrangements, and checked the results against IGoR. Hypergeometric tests were used in a later analysis to score TCR-TCR, TCR-HLA and TCR-CMV co-occurrence, with a repertoire-size bias correction applied to the TCR pairs. To estimate false discovery rates, a later analysis permuted the HLA or CMV assignments 20 times. In a later analysis, co-occurring TCRs were grouped using DBSCAN, with TCRdist sequence similarity added in when clustering inside HLA-allele-positive subsets. Repertoires with fewer than 30,000 or more than 120,000 public chains, plus five repertoires with anomalous nucleotide sharing, were excluded from co-occurrence clustering. The source is immuneACCESS, and TCRdb retained only in-frame sequences with V and J called. Part of the clones is not carried over; for the studies checked, unresolved V genes explain less than half of this, and the remainder is unexplained. Clone size and V and J calls were adopted from that table, with D and trimming inferred from the DNA. The sample table contains 120,000 to 150,000 clones; only one count was recorded for roughly 80% of them. The ten largest clonotypes hold about 0.97% of the sample.

Here the chain combines TRBV6-5 and TRBJ1-2; the D gene lacks a confident call. This clonotype was sampled from a man between 18 and 35 years old in good health and CMV-seronegative. The material sequenced was PBMCs. The base sequence is TGTGCCTGCGGTGGCTACACCTTC. It translates to CACGGYTF.